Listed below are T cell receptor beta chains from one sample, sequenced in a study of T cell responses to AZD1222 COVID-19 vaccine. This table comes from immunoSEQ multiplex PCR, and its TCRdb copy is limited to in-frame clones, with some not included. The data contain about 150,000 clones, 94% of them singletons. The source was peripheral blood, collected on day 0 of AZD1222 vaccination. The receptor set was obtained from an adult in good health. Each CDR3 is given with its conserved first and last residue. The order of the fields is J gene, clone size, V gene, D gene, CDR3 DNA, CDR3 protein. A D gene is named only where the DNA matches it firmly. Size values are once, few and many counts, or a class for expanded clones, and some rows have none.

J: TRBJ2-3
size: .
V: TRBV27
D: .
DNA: TGTGCCAGCAGCCCTTGGGGGAGAACCACAGATACGCAGTATTTT
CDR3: CASSPWGRTTDTQYF

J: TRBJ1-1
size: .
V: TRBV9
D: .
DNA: TGTGCCAGCAGCGTAGGAGACGGCGGAACTGAAGCTTTCTTT
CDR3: CASSVGDGGTEAFF

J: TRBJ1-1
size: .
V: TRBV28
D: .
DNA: TGTGCCAGCAGTTCAGTCGGGCTCACTGAAGCTTTCTTT
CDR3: CASSSVGLTEAFF

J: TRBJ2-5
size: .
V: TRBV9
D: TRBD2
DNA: TGTGCCAGCAGCGGAGCCGGGACTAGCCGTCAGACCCAGTACTTC
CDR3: CASSGAGTSRQTQYF

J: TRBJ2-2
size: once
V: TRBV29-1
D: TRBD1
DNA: TGCAGCACACCCGGGACAGGGGGCACCGGGGAGCTGTTTTTT
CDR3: CSTPGTGGTGELFF

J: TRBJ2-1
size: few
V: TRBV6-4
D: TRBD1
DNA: TGTGCCAGCAGCGACAGGGAAGCAGGCAATGAGCAGTTCTTC
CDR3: CASSDREAGNEQFF

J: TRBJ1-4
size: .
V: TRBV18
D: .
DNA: TGTGCCAGCTCACCACCGGGAGCGGAAAAACTGTTTTTT
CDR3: CASSPPGAEKLFF

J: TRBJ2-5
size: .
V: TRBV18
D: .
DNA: TGTGCCAGCTCACCGTCTATCGAGACCCAGTACTTC
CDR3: CASSPSIETQYF

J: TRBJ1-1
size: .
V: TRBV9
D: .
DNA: TGTGCCAGCAGCGTAGGGATTGGGACATCCTTGAACACTGAAGCTTTCTTT
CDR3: CASSVGIGTSLNTEAFF

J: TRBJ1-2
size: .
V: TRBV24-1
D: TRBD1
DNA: TGTGCCACCAGTGGAACCCCGGGACAGGGGCCCTACACCTTC
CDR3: CATSGTPGQGPYTF

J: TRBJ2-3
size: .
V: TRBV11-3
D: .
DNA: TGTGCCAGCAGCTTAGATGGGGAGGCCACAGATACGCAGTATTTT
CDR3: CASSLDGEATDTQYF

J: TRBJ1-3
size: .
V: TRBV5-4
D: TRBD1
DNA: TGTGCCAGCAGCTTACAACAGGGGGCGTCTGGAAACACCATATATTTT
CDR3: CASSLQQGASGNTIYF

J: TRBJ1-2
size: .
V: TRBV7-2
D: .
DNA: TGTGCCAGCAGCTTAATGGGAACAGCCGCTAACTATGGCTACACCTTC
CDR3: CASSLMGTAANYGYTF

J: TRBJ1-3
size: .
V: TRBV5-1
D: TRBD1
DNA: TGCGCCAGCAGCGAGACGGGACAGATCTCTGGAAACACCATATATTTT
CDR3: CASSETGQISGNTIYF

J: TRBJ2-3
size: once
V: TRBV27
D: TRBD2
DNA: TGTGCCAGCAGTTTATCGTCCAGCGGGAGACCCAACAGGTATTTT
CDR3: CASSLSSSGRPNRYF

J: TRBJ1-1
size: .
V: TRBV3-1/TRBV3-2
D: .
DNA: TGTGCCAGCAGCCAGAGTCACAGTGAAGCTTTCTTT
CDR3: CASSQSHSEAFF

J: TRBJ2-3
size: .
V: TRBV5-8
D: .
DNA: TGTGCCAGCAGCTTGGCCGTGCGCGTTAGCACAGATACGCAGTATTTT
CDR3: CASSLAVRVSTDTQYF

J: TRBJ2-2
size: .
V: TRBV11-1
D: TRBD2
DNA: TGTGCCAGCAGCTTAACCCGGGGGGGCACCGGGGAGCTGTTTTTT
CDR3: CASSLTRGGTGELFF

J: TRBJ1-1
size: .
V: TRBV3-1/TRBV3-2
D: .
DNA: TGTGCCAGCAGCCAGAGGACACGAGCTTTCTTT
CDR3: CASSQRTRAFF

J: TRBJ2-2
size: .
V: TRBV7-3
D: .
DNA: TGTGCCAGCAGCTTACTAGGAGGGCCGAACACCGGGGAGCTGTTTTTT
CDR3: CASSLLGGPNTGELFF

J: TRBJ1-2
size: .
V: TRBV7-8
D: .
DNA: TGTGCCAGCAGCCCTTACGCTAACTATGGCTACACCTTC
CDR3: CASSPYANYGYTF

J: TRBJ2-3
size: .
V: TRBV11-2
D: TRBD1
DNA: TGTGCCAGCAGCTTAGTCACCTACAGGGGAGATACGCAGTATTTT
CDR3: CASSLVTYRGDTQYF

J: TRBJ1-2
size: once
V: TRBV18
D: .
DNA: TGTGCCAGCTCACCCGTCACTGGGAATGCCAATGGCTACACCTTC
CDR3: CASSPVTGNANGYTF

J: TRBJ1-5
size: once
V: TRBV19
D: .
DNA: TGTGCCAGTAGTATGAATGTTGGTACAGGTAATCAGCCCCAGCATTTT
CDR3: CASSMNVGTGNQPQHF

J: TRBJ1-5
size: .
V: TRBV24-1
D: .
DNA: TGTGCCACCAGTGATTTAAGGGGGGATCAGCCCCAGCATTTT
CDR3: CATSDLRGDQPQHF

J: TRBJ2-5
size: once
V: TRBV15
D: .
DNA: TGTGCCACCAGCAGAGATAGACTAGAAGAGACCCAGTACTTC
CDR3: CATSRDRLEETQYF

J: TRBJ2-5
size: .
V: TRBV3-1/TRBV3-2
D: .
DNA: TGTGCCAGCAGCCAAGGATACGGGCGGGAGACCCAGTACTTC
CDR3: CASSQGYGRETQYF

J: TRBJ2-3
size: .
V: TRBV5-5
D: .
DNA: TGTGCCAGCAGCTTGGGACATGCTAGCACAGATACGCAGTATTTT
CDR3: CASSLGHASTDTQYF

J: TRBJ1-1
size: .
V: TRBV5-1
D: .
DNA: TGCGCCAGCAGCTTGTCGGCTGTGGCTGAAGCTTTCTTT
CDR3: CASSLSAVAEAFF

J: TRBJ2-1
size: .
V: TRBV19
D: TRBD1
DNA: TGTGCCAGTAGTCCGGGACAGAGCTCCTACAATGAGCAGTTCTTC
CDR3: CASSPGQSSYNEQFF

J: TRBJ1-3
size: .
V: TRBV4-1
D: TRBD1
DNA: TGCGCCAGCAGCCAATTCGAGGACAGGGTATACACCATATATTTT
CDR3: CASSQFEDRVYTIYF

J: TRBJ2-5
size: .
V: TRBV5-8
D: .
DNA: TGTGCCAGCAGCTTGGACCGGGACCACCGCCAAGAGACCCAGTACTTC
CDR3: CASSLDRDHRQETQYF

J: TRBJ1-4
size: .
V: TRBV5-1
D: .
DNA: TGCGCCAGCAGCAGAAGAGAAGGTGAAAAACTGTTTTTT
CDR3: CASSRREGEKLFF

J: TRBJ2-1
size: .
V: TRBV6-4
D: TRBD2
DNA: TGTGCCAGCAGTGGGTCTAGCGGGGCCCCCTACAATGAGCAGTTCTTC
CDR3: CASSGSSGAPYNEQFF

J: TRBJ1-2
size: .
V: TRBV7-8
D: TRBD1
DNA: TGTGCCAGCAGCTTAGTGTCGGGACAGGTGTTCTATGGCTACACCTTC
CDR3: CASSLVSGQVFYGYTF

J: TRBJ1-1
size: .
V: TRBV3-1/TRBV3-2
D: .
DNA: TGTGCCAGCAGCCCGAGGGACCGACCCGGGGGGGACACTGAAGCTTTCTTT
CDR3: CASSPRDRPGGDTEAFF